This T cell receptor (beta chain) originates from a study of shared clonotypes between healthy human individuals. The CDR3 is 16 amino acids. Trimming at V came to 5 bases and at J to 4 bases, leaving 11 bases not matched to a gene. Germline assignment: CDR1 MDHEN and CDR2 SYDVKM. Profiled with immunoSEQ multiplex PCR; TCRdb holds only in-frame clones, not every one. The data show about 1.5 million clones, 95% to 99% seen once. Sequencing input: naive CD4+ T cells sorted from blood. Subset in this sample: CD45RA+ positively selected. The chain combines TRBV28 with TRBJ1-5; 7 bases fit TRBD1. This receptor was taken from a man younger than 40 in good health. CDR3 bases: TGTGCCAGCAGTACCCGACAGGGTATGGGAAATCAGCCCCAGCATTTT. It encodes CASSTRQGMGNQPQHF.